This T cell receptor (beta chain) was documented in a study of cytomegalovirus exposure and HLA in healthy donors. Findings and caveats of the study: The classifier reportedly diagnosed cytomegalovirus status with high specificity and sensitivity. Specific recognition of CMV antigens was confirmed in vitro for a few chains (all CMV-associated). Analysis was carried out at a later point, and it linked a missense DCLRE1C variant to TCR beta V- and J-gene trimming.

The CDR3 is 16 amino acids. Germline assignment: CDR1 LNHDA and CDR2 SQIVND (reference sequence). Trimming shortened V by 2 bases and J by 7 bases, and 15 bases separated the two germline ends. PCR employed 60 Vbeta and 13 Jbeta primers. Methods used by the authors: Approximately 11 million of roughly 81 million unique TCR beta chains were shared, per a later count. Libraries were prepared by immunoSEQ multiplex PCR; TCRdb keeps only in-frame clonotypes and omits some of them. Clone size and the V and J calls come from that table; the DNA yielded D and trimming. The ten most abundant clones cover 0.79% of a sample with 150,000 to 200,000 clones. As regards this clone: Its specificity is unknown.

The V and J genes are TRBV19 and TRBJ1-6, with D possibly being TRBD1 (6 bases). The material sequenced was PBMCs. The clonotype comes from a woman aged 18-30 years in good health and CMV-seropositive. The chain's CDR3 is CASSISPGGRNSPLHF. DNA for the CDR3: TGTGCCAGTAGTATAAGCCCCGGGGGGCGAAATTCACCCCTCCACTTT.